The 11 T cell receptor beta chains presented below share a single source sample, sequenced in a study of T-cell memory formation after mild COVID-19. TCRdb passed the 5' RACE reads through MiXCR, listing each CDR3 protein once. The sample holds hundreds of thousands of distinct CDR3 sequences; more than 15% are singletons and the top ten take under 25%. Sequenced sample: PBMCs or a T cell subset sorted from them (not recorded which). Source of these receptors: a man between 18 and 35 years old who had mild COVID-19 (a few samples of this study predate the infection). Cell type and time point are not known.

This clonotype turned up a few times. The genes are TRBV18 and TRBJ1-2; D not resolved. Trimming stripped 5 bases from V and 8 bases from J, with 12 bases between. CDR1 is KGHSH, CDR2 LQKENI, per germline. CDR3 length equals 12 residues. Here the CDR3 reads CASSSRTYGYTF. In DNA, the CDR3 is TGTGCCAGCTCATCTCGGACTTACGGCTACACCTTC. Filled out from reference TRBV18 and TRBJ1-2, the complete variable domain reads NAGVMQNPRHLVRRRGQEARLRCSPMKGHSHVYWYRQLPEEGLKFMVYLQKENIIDESGMPKERFSAEFPKEGPSILRIQQVVRGDSAAYFCASSSRTYGYTFGSGTRLTVV.

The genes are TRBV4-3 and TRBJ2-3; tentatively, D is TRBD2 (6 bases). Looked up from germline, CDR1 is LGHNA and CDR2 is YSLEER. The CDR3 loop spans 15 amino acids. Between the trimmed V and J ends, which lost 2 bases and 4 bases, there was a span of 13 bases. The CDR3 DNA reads TGCGCCAGCAGCCAAAGTCGGGGGAACGCAGATACGCAGTATTTT. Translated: CASSQSRGNADTQYF.

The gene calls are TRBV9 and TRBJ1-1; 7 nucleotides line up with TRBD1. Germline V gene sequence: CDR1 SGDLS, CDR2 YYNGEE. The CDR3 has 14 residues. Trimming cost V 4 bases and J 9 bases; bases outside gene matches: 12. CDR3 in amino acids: CASSPSPQGLKAFF. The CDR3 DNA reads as TGTGCCAGCAGCCCATCGCCACAGGGGTTGAAAGCTTTCTTT.

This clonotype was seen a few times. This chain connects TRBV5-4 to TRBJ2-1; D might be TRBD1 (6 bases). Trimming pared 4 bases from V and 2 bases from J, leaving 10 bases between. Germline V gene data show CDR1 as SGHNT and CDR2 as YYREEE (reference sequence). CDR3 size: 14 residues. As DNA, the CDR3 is TGTGCCAGCAGCGTACAGGGAACCTACAATGAGCAGTTCTTC. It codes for CASSVQGTYNEQFF.

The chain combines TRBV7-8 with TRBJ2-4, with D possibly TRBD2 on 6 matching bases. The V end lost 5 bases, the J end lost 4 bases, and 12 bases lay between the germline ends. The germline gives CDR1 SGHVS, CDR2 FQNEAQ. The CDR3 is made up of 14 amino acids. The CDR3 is CASSRGRGKNIQYF. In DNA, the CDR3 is TGTGCCAGCAGCCGTGGGCGGGGTAAAAACATTCAGTACTTC. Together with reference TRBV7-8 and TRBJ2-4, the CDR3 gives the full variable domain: GAGVSQSPRYKVAKRGQDVALRCDPISGHVSLFWYQQALGQGPEFLTYFQNEAQLDKSGLPSDRFFAERPEGSVSTLKIQRTQQEDSAVYLCASSRGRGKNIQYFGAGTRLSVL.

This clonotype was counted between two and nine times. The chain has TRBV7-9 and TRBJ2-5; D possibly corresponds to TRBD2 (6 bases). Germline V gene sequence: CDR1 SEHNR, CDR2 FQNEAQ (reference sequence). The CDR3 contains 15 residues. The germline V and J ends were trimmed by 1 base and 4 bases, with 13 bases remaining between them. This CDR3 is CASSLGGEGRETQYF. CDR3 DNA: TGTGCCAGCAGCTTAGGCGGGGAAGGGAGAGAGACCCAGTACTTC.

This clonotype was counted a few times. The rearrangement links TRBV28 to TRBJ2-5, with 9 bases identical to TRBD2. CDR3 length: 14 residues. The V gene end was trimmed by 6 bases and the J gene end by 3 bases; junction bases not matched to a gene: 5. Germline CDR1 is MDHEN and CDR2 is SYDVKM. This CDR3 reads CASRVAGDEETQYF. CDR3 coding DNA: TGTGCCAGCAGGGTAGCGGGGGATGAAGAGACCCAGTACTTC.

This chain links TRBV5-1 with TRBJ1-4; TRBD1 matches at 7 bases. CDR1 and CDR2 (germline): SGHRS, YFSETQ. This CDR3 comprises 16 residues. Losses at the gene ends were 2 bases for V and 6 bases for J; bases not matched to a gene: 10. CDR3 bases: TGCGCCAGCAGCTTTCGGCCGACAGGGAATGATGAAAAACTGTTTTTT. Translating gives CASSFRPTGNDEKLFF.

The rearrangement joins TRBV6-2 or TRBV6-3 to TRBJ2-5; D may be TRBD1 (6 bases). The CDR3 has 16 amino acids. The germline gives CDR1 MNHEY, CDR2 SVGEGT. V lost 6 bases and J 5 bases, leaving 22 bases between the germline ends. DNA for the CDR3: TGTGCCAGCAGCCAACCCCGGGACACCCTAACGGAGACCCAGTACTTC. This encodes CASSQPRDTLTETQYF.

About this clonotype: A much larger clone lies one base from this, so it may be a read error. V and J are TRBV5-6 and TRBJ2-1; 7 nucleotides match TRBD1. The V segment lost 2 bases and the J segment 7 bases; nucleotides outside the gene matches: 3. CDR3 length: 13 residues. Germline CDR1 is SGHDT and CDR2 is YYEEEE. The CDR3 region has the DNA TGTGCCAGCAGCTTTTACAGGGGAAATGAGCAGTTCTTC. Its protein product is CASSFYRGNEQFF.

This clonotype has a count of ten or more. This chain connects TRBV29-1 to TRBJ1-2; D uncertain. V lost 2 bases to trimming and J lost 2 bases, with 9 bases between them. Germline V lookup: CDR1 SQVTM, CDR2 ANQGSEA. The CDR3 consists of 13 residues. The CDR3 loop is CSVERPRNYGYTF. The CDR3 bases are TGCAGCGTTGAACGCCCCAGGAACTATGGCTACACCTTC.